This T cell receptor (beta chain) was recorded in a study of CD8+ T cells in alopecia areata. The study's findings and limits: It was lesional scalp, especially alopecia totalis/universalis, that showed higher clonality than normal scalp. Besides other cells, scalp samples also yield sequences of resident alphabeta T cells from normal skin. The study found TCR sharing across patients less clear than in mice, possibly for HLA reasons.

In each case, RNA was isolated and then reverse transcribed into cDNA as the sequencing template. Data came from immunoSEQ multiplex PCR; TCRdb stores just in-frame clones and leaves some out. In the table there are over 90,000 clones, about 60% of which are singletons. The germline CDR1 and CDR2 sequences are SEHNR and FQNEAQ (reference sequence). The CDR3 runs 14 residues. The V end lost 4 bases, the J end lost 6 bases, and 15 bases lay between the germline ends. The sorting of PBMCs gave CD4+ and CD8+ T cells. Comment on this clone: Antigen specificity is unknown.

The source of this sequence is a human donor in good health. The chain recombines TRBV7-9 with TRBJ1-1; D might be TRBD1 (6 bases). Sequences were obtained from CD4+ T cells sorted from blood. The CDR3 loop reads CASSYRTASSEAFF. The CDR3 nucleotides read TGTGCCAGCAGCTATAGGACAGCTTCCTCTGAAGCTTTCTTT.